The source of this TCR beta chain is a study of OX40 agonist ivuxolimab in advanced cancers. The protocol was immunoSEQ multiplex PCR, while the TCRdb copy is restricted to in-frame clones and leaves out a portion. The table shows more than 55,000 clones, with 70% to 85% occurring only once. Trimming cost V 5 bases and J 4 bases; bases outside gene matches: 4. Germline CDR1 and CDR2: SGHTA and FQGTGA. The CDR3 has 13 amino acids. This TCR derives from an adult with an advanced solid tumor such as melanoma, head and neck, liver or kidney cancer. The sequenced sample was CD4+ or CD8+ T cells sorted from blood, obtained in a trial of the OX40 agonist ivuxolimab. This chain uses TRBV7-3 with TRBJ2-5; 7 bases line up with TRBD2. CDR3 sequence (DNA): TGTGCCAGCAGCCGAGGGACTACAGAGACCCAGTACTTC. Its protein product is CASSRGTTETQYF.